Below, one T cell receptor beta chain is given with its context. Its antigen is as yet unknown. The table came from immunoSEQ multiplex PCR; TCRdb's copy has only in-frame clones and leaves some out. The sample records 24,000 or so clones, around 88% being singletons. This specimen comes from a study of T cells in localized non-small cell lung cancer. Study conclusions and caveats: The study found T cell clonality highest in uninvolved adjacent lung, above tumor. Heterogeneity stays possible, as sequencing covered only one tumor region. Detection in adjacent lung was observed for a median about 56 of the top 100 tumor clones. Greater blood T cell density accompanied longer overall survival.

CDR1 SGDLS and CDR2 YYNGEE come from the germline V gene. V lost 7 bases and J 4 bases, leaving 6 bases between the germline ends. The CDR3 consists of 11 residues. Material: peripheral blood mononuclear cells, obtained before any cancer treatment. This receptor was taken from a woman between 40 and 69 years old with stage III lung adenocarcinoma. The gene calls are TRBV9 and TRBJ1-3; no clear D. The CDR3 is CASEGGNTIYF. The CDR3 region has the DNA TGTGCCAGCGAAGGCGGAAACACCATATATTTT.